This is a list of T cell receptor beta chains from one sample in a study of T cells in Graves' hyperthyroidism and ophthalmopathy. TCRdb ran MiXCR on the multiplex PCR reads and lists one entry per CDR3 protein. The profile shows about 530,000 distinct CDR3 sequences, 15% to 20% of them singletons. Sequences were obtained from blood. The receptors were gathered from a woman aged 18-29 years with Graves' ophthalmopathy. The CDR3 runs from the conserved cysteine through the conserved F or W. The D gene is left open where the match is weak. Not every row has a clone size; where given, it reads once, few, many or a size class.

TRBV27,TRBJ1-1,NA,NA,CASTKLNTEAFF,TGTGCCAGCACAAAACTGAACACTGAAGCTTTCTTT
TRBV11-2,TRBJ1-1,many,NA,CASSLDWLNTEAFF,TGTGCCAGCAGCTTAGACTGGCTGAACACTGAAGCTTTCTTT
TRBV7-8,TRBJ1-2,many,NA,CASSLPGVLYGYTF,TGTGCCAGCAGCTTACCGGGAGTATTGTATGGCTACACCTTC
TRBV4-1,TRBJ1-2,NA,NA,CASSQEHRDDGYTF,TGCGCCAGCAGCCAAGAACACAGGGACGATGGCTACACCTTC
TRBV5-4,TRBJ1-1,few,TRBD1,CASRATGGTEAFF,TGTGCCAGCAGAGCGACAGGGGGCACTGAAGCTTTCTTT
TRBV6-5,TRBJ2-7,many,TRBD1,CASSYSAPGQRGYEQYF,TGTGCCAGCAGTTACTCCGCTCCGGGACAGAGAGGCTACGAGCAGTACTTC
TRBV2,TRBJ1-1,many,NA,CASRKAMNTEAFF,TGTGCCAGCAGGAAAGCTATGAACACTGAAGCTTTCTTT
TRBV28,TRBJ2-5,many,NA,CASSLSPPRVAETQYF,TGTGCCAGCAGTTTAAGCCCCCCCAGGGTCGCGGAGACCCAGTACTTC
TRBV4-1,TRBJ2-6,NA,NA,CASSQGAGRGSGANVLTF,TGCGCCAGCAGCCAAGGGGCGGGGAGAGGTTCTGGGGCCAACGTCCTGACTTTC
TRBV5-4,TRBJ2-1,many,TRBD2,CASSLSSGRSSYNEQFF,TGTGCCAGCAGCTTATCTAGCGGGAGATCTTCCTACAATGAGCAGTTCTTC
TRBV11-2,TRBJ2-5,many,TRBD2,CASRPGGGGQETQYF,TGTGCCAGCAGACCGGGCGGGGGGGGACAAGAGACCCAGTACTTC
TRBV11-2,TRBJ2-1,many,NA,CASSLGVAGFYNEQFF,TGTGCCAGCAGCTTAGGGGTGGCGGGGTTCTACAATGAGCAGTTCTTC
TRBV15,TRBJ1-2,NA,NA,CATSGEGRYGYTF,TGTGCCACCAGTGGGGAGGGGCGATATGGCTACACCTTC
TRBV9,TRBJ2-1,few,NA,CASSSRDQLAYNEQFF,TGTGCCAGCAGCTCTCGGGACCAACTGGCCTACAATGAGCAGTTCTTC
TRBV3-1,TRBJ1-1,many,NA,CASSQGRAGTEAFF,TGTGCCAGCAGCCAAGGGCGGGCGGGCACTGAAGCTTTCTTT
TRBV29-1,TRBJ2-3,NA,TRBD2,CSVRGLADPQDTQYF,TGCAGCGTCCGGGGACTAGCGGACCCTCAAGATACGCAGTATTTT
TRBV14,TRBJ2-1,NA,NA,CASSQDLGGTSSYNEQFF,TGTGCCAGCAGCCAAGATTTGGGTGGGACGAGCTCCTACAATGAGCAGTTCTTC
TRBV4-3,TRBJ2-7,NA,NA,CASSQDRQEAYEQYF,TGCGCCAGCAGCCAAGATAGGCAGGAAGCCTACGAGCAGTACTTC
TRBV20-1,TRBJ2-2,few,TRBD2,CSARKVVAGVYTGELFF,TGCAGTGCTAGAAAAGTAGTAGCGGGAGTTTACACCGGGGAGCTGTTTTTT
TRBV19,TRBJ1-1,NA,TRBD1,CASSLNRGRSSTEAFF,TGTGCCAGTAGCCTGAACAGGGGCCGCTCGTCCACTGAAGCTTTCTTT
TRBV6-2/TRBV6-3,TRBJ2-2,NA,TRBD2,CASRAGGPDGTGELFF,TGTGCCAGCAGAGCGGGAGGGCCTGATGGCACCGGGGAGCTGTTTTTT
TRBV12-3/TRBV12-4,TRBJ2-5,many,NA,CASSLLAEEGETQYF,TGTGCCAGCAGTTTATTAGCGGAAGAGGGGGAGACCCAGTACTTC
TRBV7-8,TRBJ2-5,many,TRBD1,CASSSLAPGQGTETQYF,TGTGCCAGCAGCTCCTTAGCTCCGGGACAGGGGACAGAGACCCAGTACTTC
TRBV28,TRBJ2-1,few,TRBD2,CASSPTSGRAVEQFF,TGTGCCAGCAGTCCTACTAGCGGGAGGGCAGTTGAGCAGTTCTTC
TRBV2,TRBJ2-1,few,NA,CASSGHYNEQFF,TGTGCCAGCAGTGGTCACTACAATGAGCAGTTCTTC
TRBV27,TRBJ2-2,many,TRBD1,CASSLSSQGQGNTGELFF,TGTGCCAGCAGTTTATCCTCGCAAGGACAGGGAAACACCGGGGAGCTGTTTTTT
TRBV28,TRBJ2-3,many,NA,CASSAGGRTDTQYF,TGTGCCAGCAGTGCCGGAGGGCGCACAGATACGCAGTATTTT
TRBV29-1,TRBJ2-7,few,NA,CSAGGSAYEQYF,TGCAGCGCTGGGGGTAGTGCCTACGAGCAGTACTTC
TRBV10-3,TRBJ2-2,few,NA,CAISSTGNTGELFF,TGTGCCATCTCTTCGACAGGGAACACCGGGGAGCTGTTTTTT
TRBV28,TRBJ1-1,many,NA,CASTKTENTEAFF,TGTGCCAGCACAAAGACTGAGAACACTGAAGCTTTCTTT
TRBV28,TRBJ2-7,many,TRBD2,CASNSGGVYEQYF,TGTGCCAGCAACTCGGGGGGAGTCTACGAGCAGTACTTC
TRBV6-8,TRBJ2-2,many,TRBD1,CAQRGQGYYYGTGELFF,TGTGCCCAACGAGGACAGGGATATTACTATGGGACCGGGGAGCTGTTTTTT
TRBV29-1,TRBJ2-2,few,NA,CSVVSDPNTGELFF,TGCAGCGTTGTATCGGACCCGAACACCGGGGAGCTGTTTTTT
TRBV2,TRBJ2-3,many,NA,CASSVPSAGTDTQYF,TGTGCCAGCAGTGTTCCGAGCGCCGGCACAGATACGCAGTATTTT
TRBV28,TRBJ1-2,many,NA,CASSTLRSGYTF,TGTGCCAGCAGTACCCTCCGCAGTGGCTACACCTTC
TRBV28,TRBJ2-7,many,NA,CASIGLLRPYEQYF,TGTGCCAGCATAGGGCTTCTACGGCCCTACGAGCAGTACTTC
TRBV7-9,TRBJ2-2,many,TRBD1,CASSLVGQSHTGELFF,TGTGCCAGCAGCTTAGTGGGACAGTCACACACCGGGGAGCTGTTTTTT
TRBV28,TRBJ1-5,NA,TRBD1,CASRSGQGHQPQHF,TGTGCCAGCAGGTCAGGACAGGGGCATCAGCCCCAGCATTTT
TRBV29-1,TRBJ2-2,NA,TRBD2,CSVDVAGGDTGELFF,TGCAGCGTTGACGTAGCGGGGGGGGACACCGGGGAGCTGTTTTTT
TRBV9,TRBJ2-5,few,NA,CASSVATTQETQYF,TGTGCCAGCAGCGTAGCTACGACACAAGAGACCCAGTACTTC
TRBV20-1,TRBJ2-7,few,NA,CSARDTRAQADYEQYF,TGCAGTGCTAGAGACACCCGGGCCCAAGCTGACTACGAGCAGTACTTC
TRBV27,TRBJ1-2,many,TRBD1,CASSLQGAGGYTF,TGTGCCAGCAGTTTACAGGGGGCGGGTGGCTACACCTTC
TRBV6-1,TRBJ1-2,few,NA,CASSEADLNYGYTF,TGTGCCAGCAGTGAAGCAGACTTGAACTATGGCTACACCTTC
TRBV19,TRBJ2-7,NA,TRBD2,CASSIGGGDYEQYF,TGTGCCAGTAGTATAGGGGGGGGGGACTACGAGCAGTACTTC
TRBV5-1,TRBJ1-5,many,TRBD1,CASSFAQGGQPQHF,TGCGCCAGCAGCTTCGCACAGGGGGGTCAGCCCCAGCATTTT
TRBV24-1,TRBJ2-6,NA,TRBD1,CATSAGWDRGPGANVLTF,TGTGCCACCAGTGCTGGTTGGGACAGGGGGCCTGGGGCCAACGTCCTGACTTTC
TRBV12-5,TRBJ2-5,many,TRBD2,CASGLWRGKAETQYF,TGTGCTAGTGGTTTGTGGCGGGGGAAGGCAGAGACCCAGTACTTC
TRBV30,TRBJ2-7,NA,TRBD1,CAWSLGTGDYEQYF,TGTGCCTGGAGTCTTGGGACAGGGGACTACGAGCAGTACTTC
TRBV6-1,TRBJ2-1,many,TRBD1,CASSLPQGAEGDEQFF,TGTGCCAGCAGTTTGCCCCAGGGGGCTGAGGGAGACGAGCAGTTCTTC
TRBV30,TRBJ2-2,many,NA,CAWSVQSHSTGELFF,TGTGCCTGGAGTGTACAGAGTCATTCAACCGGGGAGCTGTTTTTT
TRBV9,TRBJ2-1,few,TRBD2,CASSVEAGGPDEQFF,TGTGCCAGCAGCGTAGAAGCGGGGGGGCCTGATGAGCAGTTCTTC